These T cell receptor beta chains were read from a single sample in a study of blood T cells in healthy people across ages. TCRdb redid the calling of the 5' RACE reads with MiXCR, one entry per CDR3 protein. The sample has approximately 800,000 distinct CDR3 sequences, about 36% seen once; the top ten hold 13%. Sample: blood. These TCRs come from a young man in good health. CDR3s include the opening cysteine and the closing phenylalanine or tryptophan. The D gene is left open where the match is weak. Only some rows state a clone size, as once, few, many or a class for expanded clones.

CDR3: CASSQVGRPVYEQYF
DNA: TGTGCCAGCAGCCAAGTTGGCCGGCCAGTCTACGAGCAGTACTTC
J: TRBJ2-7
V: TRBV14
size: -
D: -

CDR3: CASSYRTGLNTEAFF
DNA: TGTGCCAGCAGTTACCGGACAGGTCTAAACACTGAAGCTTTCTTT
J: TRBJ1-1
V: TRBV6-2/TRBV6-3
size: -
D: TRBD1

CDR3: CASTRDDRSQGYTF
DNA: TGTGCCAGCACCCGGGACGACAGGTCTCAGGGCTACACCTTC
J: TRBJ1-2
V: TRBV6-5
size: many
D: -

CDR3: CASSLSTRSNEQFF
DNA: TGCGCCAGCAGCTTGTCGACTAGATCGAATGAGCAGTTCTTC
J: TRBJ2-1
V: TRBV5-1
size: many
D: -

CDR3: CASKKGLGPDTQYF
DNA: TGTGCCAGCAAAAAAGGACTGGGCCCAGATACGCAGTATTTT
J: TRBJ2-3
V: TRBV6-2/TRBV6-3
size: few
D: -

CDR3: CASSQDGRGDRVNPDGYTF
DNA: TGTGCCAGCAGCCAAGACGGAAGAGGGGACAGGGTAAATCCGGACGGCTACACCTTC
J: TRBJ1-2
V: TRBV14
size: -
D: TRBD1

CDR3: CASSESGPYGYTF
DNA: TGTGCCAGCAGTGAATCGGGGCCCTATGGCTACACCTTC
J: TRBJ1-2
V: TRBV25-1
size: -
D: -

CDR3: CATSAGHLNTEAFF
DNA: TGTGCCACCAGCGCGGGACACTTGAACACTGAAGCTTTCTTT
J: TRBJ1-1
V: TRBV15
size: few
D: -

CDR3: CASSLGLGEQYF
DNA: TGTGCCAGCAGCTTAGGGTTGGGGGAGCAGTACTTC
J: TRBJ2-7
V: TRBV7-9
size: many
D: -

CDR3: CASRDPGHAQHF
DNA: TGTGCCAGCAGAGACCCGGGACACGCCCAGCATTTT
J: TRBJ1-5
V: TRBV6-2/TRBV6-3
size: -
D: -